The 29 T cell receptor beta chains presented below share a single source sample, sequenced in a study of neoadjuvant anti-PD-1 for oral cavity cancer. Repertoires were generated with immunoSEQ multiplex PCR, while TCRdb's copy carries only in-frame clones and drops some. This sample has 11,000 to 15,000 clones, with 70% to 80% found just once. This specimen was PBMCs, taken before nivolumab (anti-PD-1) treatment. All receptors derive from a person aged 35-79 years with oral cavity squamous cell carcinoma.

The rearrangement joins TRBV21-1 to TRBJ1-1; the table calls TRBD1, which could not be checked here. TRBV21-1 corresponds to a pseudogene. The CDR3 runs to 14 residues. CDR3 coding DNA: TGTGCCAGCAGCAAAGCCCCAGGGAACACTGAAGCTTTCTTT. It translates to CASSKAPGNTEAFF.

This chain uses TRBV28 with TRBJ1-2; a weak D match, TRBD1 (6 bases). Deletions cut 4 bases from V and 5 bases from J, with 11 bases between. The CDR3 totals 13 residues. Germline CDR1 reads MDHEN; CDR2 reads SYDVKM. The CDR3 reads CASSSTGTYGYTF. The DNA of the CDR3 is TGTGCCAGCAGTTCTACCGGGACATATGGCTACACCTTC.

The table lists this clone with a count of one. The chain carries TRBV6-5 and TRBJ1-1; perhaps TRBD1 as D (5 bases). Trimming removed 0 bases from V and 10 bases from J, with 12 bases in between. The CDR3 totals 13 residues. The germline V gene has CDR1 MNHEY and CDR2 SVGAGI. The CDR3 nucleotides read TGTGCCAGCAGTTACTCCGGGGGAAGGGGAGCTTTCTTT. It specifies CASSYSGGRGAFF.

The chain has TRBV11-2 and TRBJ2-3; TRBD1 matches 10 bases. Losses at the gene ends were 6 bases for V and 5 bases for J; bases not matched to a gene: 5. Germline V gives CDR1 SGHAT, CDR2 FQNNGV. CDR3 length: 14 residues. The CDR3 bases are TGTGCCAGCAGGGACAGGGGGTTTCGAGATACGCAGTATTTT. The encoded protein is CASRDRGFRDTQYF.

The J gene is TRBJ2-7, the V gene TRBV30; TRBD1 matches at 7 bases. The CDR3 consists of 14 residues. The ends lost 0 bases at V and 4 bases at J; junction bases unmatched: 6. CDR1 is GTSNPN, CDR2 SVGIG, per germline (reference sequence). Here the CDR3 reads CAWSVGGQLYEQYF. Here the CDR3 DNA reads TGTGCCTGGAGTGTAGGGGGACAGCTATACGAGCAGTACTTC.

CDR3: CASSQQGARQPQHF. For the CDR3, the DNA is TGTGCCAGCAGCCAACAGGGGGCCCGTCAGCCCCAGCATTTT. This chain connects TRBV7-6 to TRBJ1-5; TRBD1 aligns across 9 bases. Germline V gene lookup returns CDR1 SGHVS and CDR2 FNYEAQ. This CDR3 has 14 residues. With V trimmed by 5 bases and J by 6 bases, 5 bases remained unmatched.

The chain employs TRBV30 and TRBJ2-7; 7 bases are shared with TRBD2. Losses at the gene ends were 3 bases for V and 1 base for J; bases not matched to a gene: 12. The CDR3 has 16 residues. Germline V CDR1 and CDR2: GTSNPN, SVGIG (reference sequence). This CDR3 reads CAWRTPGGRGSYEQYF. CDR3 nucleotide sequence: TGTGCCTGGAGAACTCCCGGGGGGAGGGGATCCTACGAGCAGTACTTC.

V usage is TRBV2 and J usage is TRBJ1-1, with a tentative D call TRBD1 (6 bases). The germline gives CDR1 SNHLY, CDR2 FYNNEI. V lost 6 bases and J lost 11, with 19 bases in between. The CDR3 runs to 13 residues. CDR3 nucleotides: TGTGCCAGCAGCCCCGGAGGGGGTGGGGTGGCTTTCTTT. Protein product: CASSPGGGGVAFF.

In its sample, this clone was seen once. The chain links TRBV6-5 to TRBJ1-5; the D gene is possibly TRBD1 (5 bases). The CDR3 is made up of 14 amino acids. Germline CDR1 is MNHEY and CDR2 is SVGAGI. The ends were cut back, 2 bases at V and 6 bases at J, with 11 bases in the middle. The CDR3 DNA reads TGTGCCAGCAGTTACGGGGCAGGGATTCAGCCCCAGCATTTT. Translating it yields CASSYGAGIQPQHF.

The V and J genes are TRBV9 and TRBJ2-7, with 10 bases lining up with TRBD2. This CDR3 has 15 amino acids. The germline CDR1 and CDR2 sequences are SGDLS and YYNGEE. J lost 2 bases, V lost 4 bases, and 6 bases had no gene match. CDR3 residues: CASSLGTSGTYEQYF. The CDR3 nucleotides read TGTGCCAGCAGCCTAGGTACTAGCGGGACCTACGAGCAGTACTTC.

The chain is built from TRBV19 and TRBJ1-1; D gene unclear. The germline V gene has CDR1 LNHDA and CDR2 SQIVND (reference sequence). This CDR3 has 12 amino acids. Trimming took 10 bases from V and 1 from J, leaving 10 bases between them. CDR3 nucleotide sequence: TGTGCCACCGGGCCGTCGAACACTGAAGCTTTCTTT. Amino acids: CATGPSNTEAFF.

The J gene is TRBJ2-1, the V gene TRBV28; D ambiguous. Germline CDR1 is MDHEN and CDR2 is SYDVKM. This CDR3 has 14 residues. V was pared by 6 bases and J by 4 bases, with 13 bases between. CDR3 DNA: TGTGCCAGCAGCCAACCGCCCAGTTACAATGAGCAGTTCTTC. Translation: CASSQPPSYNEQFF.

This chain connects TRBV29-1 to TRBJ2-5; possibly TRBD1 or TRBD2 for D (5 bases each). CDR1 and CDR2 (germline): SQVTM, ANQGSEA. V was cut by 6 bases and J by 0 bases, with 26 bases left in between. There are 18 residues in the CDR3. The CDR3 region is CSVVQDSVYAWYQETQYF. The CDR3 DNA reads TGCAGCGTCGTACAGGACTCCGTATATGCTTGGTACCAAGAGACCCAGTACTTC.

The chain couples TRBV4-1 to TRBJ2-2, with no clear D. The V end lost 0 bases, the J end lost 4 bases, and 9 bases lay between the germline ends. Germline V CDR1 and CDR2: MGHRA, YSYEKL. CDR3 length: 15 amino acids. The CDR3 sequence is CASSQDKWLTGELFF. The DNA of the CDR3 is TGCGCCAGCAGCCAAGACAAATGGCTCACCGGGGAGCTGTTTTTT.

V and J are TRBV13 and TRBJ1-1, with a possible D match to TRBD1 (6 bases). The CDR3 spans 14 residues. CDR1 and CDR2 from the germline V gene are PRHDT and FYEKMQ (reference sequence). Trimming left V 3 bases short and J 5 bases short, with 13 bases between. CDR3 sequence: CASSFGGAGTEAFF. The CDR3, as DNA: TGTGCCAGCAGCTTTGGGGGGGCGGGTACTGAAGCTTTCTTT.

This clone was detected once. This rearrangement joins TRBV6-1 to TRBJ1-5; the match to TRBD1 covers 7 bases. Per germline, CDR1 MNHNS and CDR2 SASEGT. The CDR3 is made up of 14 amino acids. V gave up 8 bases and J gave up 0 bases; unmatched junction bases: 4. The CDR3 DNA follows: TGTGCCAGCGAACAGGGGTATAGCAATCAGCCCCAGCATTTT. Residues: CASEQGYSNQPQHF.

The J gene is TRBJ1-4, the V gene TRBV29-1; 8 positions agree with TRBD1. Germline V CDR1 and CDR2: SQVTM, ANQGSEA. The CDR3 runs to 13 residues. Unmatched junction bases numbered 3, after V lost 5 bases and J lost 4 bases. CDR3: CSVRTGLNEKLFF. CDR3 nucleotide sequence: TGCAGCGTTCGGACAGGGCTTAATGAAAAACTGTTTTTT.

This CDR3 is CANLSLGEKLFF. The CDR3 DNA is TGCGCCAACCTCTCGTTAGGGGAAAAACTGTTTTTT. The J gene is TRBJ1-4, the V gene TRBV10-1, with D uncertain. Germline CDR1 and CDR2: WNHNN and SYGVQD (reference sequence). V was clipped by 10 bases and J by 8 bases, with 14 bases between them. The CDR3 loop spans 12 amino acids.

This clone was counted once. The CDR3 sequence: CASSGSGGGPQHF. The CDR3 DNA reads TGTGCCAGCAGCGGTAGTGGCGGGGGGCCCCAGCATTTT. V usage is TRBV7-9 and J usage is TRBJ1-5, with D possibly matching TRBD1 (5 bases). Trimming took off 5 bases at V and 9 bases at J, with 14 bases between the two ends. This CDR3 has 13 residues. Germline CDR1 is SEHNR and CDR2 is FQNEAQ (reference sequence). The whole variable domain, filled in from reference TRBV7-9 and TRBJ1-5, reads DTGVSQNPRHKITKRGQNVTFRCDPISEHNRLYWYRQTLGQGPEFLTYFQNEAQLEKSRLLSDRFSAERPKGSFSTLEIQRTEQGDSAMYLCASSGSGGGPQHFGDGTRLSIL.

The CDR3, as DNA: TGCGCCAGCAGCTTAGCAATTACTTATGGCTACACCTTC. This translates into CASSLAITYGYTF. The chain recombines TRBV5-1 with TRBJ1-2, with D unclear. Germline CDR1 SGHRS, CDR2 YFSETQ. The V end lost 2 bases, the J end lost 5 bases, and 10 bases lay between the germline ends. The CDR3 runs to 13 residues.

This clone was seen only once. V gene TRBV5-1 combines with J gene TRBJ2-1, with TRBD2 identical over 7 bases. This CDR3 has 14 amino acids. V lost 7 bases and J lost 4; bases outside the gene matches: 8. Germline assignment: CDR1 SGHRS and CDR2 YFSETQ. The CDR3 loop is CASGGISGYNEQFF. CDR3 nucleotides: TGCGCCAGCGGGGGGATTAGCGGGTACAATGAGCAGTTCTTC.

The chain recombines TRBV9 with TRBJ2-7, with D perhaps assigned TRBD1 or TRBD2 (5 bases each). From germline, CDR1 is SGDLS and CDR2 YYNGEE. Trimming shortened V by 4 bases and J by 0 bases, and 14 bases separated the two germline ends. This CDR3 contains 15 residues. The CDR3 loop reads CASSPTSGGSYEQYF. The CDR3 nucleotides are TGTGCCAGCAGCCCTACGAGTGGGGGCTCCTACGAGCAGTACTTC.

CDR3 in DNA: TGTGCCAGCACCCGGGACAGTGGAAACACCATATATTTT. Translated: CASTRDSGNTIYF. This sequence joins TRBV6-5 and TRBJ1-3; 7 bases are a match to TRBD1. Trimming cost V 7 bases and J 3 bases; bases outside gene matches: 3. Looked up from germline, CDR1 is MNHEY and CDR2 is SVGAGI. The CDR3 contains 13 residues.

The chain links TRBV7-6 to TRBJ1-5, with TRBD1 matching 8 bases. There are 15 residues in the CDR3. The V segment lost 4 bases and the J segment 2 bases; nucleotides outside the gene matches: 4. CDR1 and CDR2 from the germline V gene are SGHVS and FNYEAQ. CDR3: CASSSGQGGNQPQHF. In DNA, the CDR3 is TGTGCCAGCAGCTCTGGACAGGGCGGCAATCAGCCCCAGCATTTT.

The V and J genes are TRBV6-1 and TRBJ1-1; D gene unclear. V lost 6 bases and J 7 bases, leaving 18 bases between the germline ends. CDR3 length: 14 residues. The V gene's germline CDR1 is MNHNS and CDR2 SASEGT. The CDR3: CASSLLAISFEAFF. CDR3 DNA sequence: TGTGCCAGCAGCCTGTTGGCAATCTCCTTTGAAGCTTTCTTT.

The rearrangement uses TRBV7-9 and TRBJ1-1, with 7 bases fitting TRBD1. This CDR3 contains 15 residues. The V and J ends lost 5 bases and 4 bases, in that order; junction bases with no gene match: 10. Germline lookup yields CDR1 SEHNR and CDR2 FQNEAQ (reference sequence). The CDR3 bases are TGTGCCAGCAGCAAAGACAGGGTGTACGGCACTGAAGCTTTCTTT. It translates to CASSKDRVYGTEAFF.

The CDR3 DNA sequence: TGTGCCAGCAGCGGTAGTGGGAATGAGCAGTTCTTC. Protein product: CASSGSGNEQFF. The chain employs TRBV9 and TRBJ2-1; D is undetermined. Trimming took 3 bases from V and 7 from J, leaving 8 bases between them. CDR1 is SGDLS and CDR2 is YYNGEE in the germline V gene. The CDR3 runs 12 residues.

Only one count was recorded for this clone. The chain links TRBV4-1 to TRBJ2-3, with unresolved D. Germline V gene data show CDR1 as MGHRA and CDR2 as YSYEKL. V was cut by 0 bases and J by 0 bases, with 10 bases left in between. This CDR3 is 16 amino acids long. The CDR3 region has the DNA TGCGCCAGCAGCCAAGAGTCAGAACGGAGCACAGATACGCAGTATTTT. Translating it yields CASSQESERSTDTQYF.

CDR3 loop: CASSLFGGTEAFF. In nucleotides, the CDR3 is TGTGCCAGCAGTTTATTTGGGGGCACTGAAGCTTTCTTT. The gene calls are TRBV27 and TRBJ1-1, with a weak D call TRBD1 (5 bases). V lost 1 base, J lost 4 bases, and 7 bases lay in between. Germline V gives CDR1 MNHEY, CDR2 SMNVEV (reference sequence). The CDR3 covers 13 residues.